This T cell receptor (beta chain) came from a study of molecular identifiers for immune sequencing clone quantification. Concerning this clonotype: Its antigen is not identified.

As previously described, bulk TCR libraries were made using listed TCR primers. TCRdb reanalysed the PCR reads using MiXCR and keeps one entry per CDR3 protein. The profile shows about 510,000 distinct CDR3 sequences, about 26% of them singletons. Using a CD8+CD4-CCR7+CD45RA+ phenotype, naive CD8 T cells were sorted. Study-wide findings and caveats: Among 920,000 or so naive cells, as was reported, spiked Jurkat TCR RNA from one cell was detectable. Molecules of identical TCR sharing a barcode could underestimate highly expanded clone sizes.

V lost 2 bases and J lost 1, with 16 bases in between. The CDR3 runs 17 residues. Germline CDR1 is SNHLY and CDR2 is FYNNEI. The gene calls are TRBV2 and TRBJ2-3; D possibly uses TRBD1 or TRBD2 (5 bases each). Sequencing was done on a sample of naive CD8+ T cells from blood, with Jurkat cell RNA spiked in. This sample's subset: FACS-sorted CD8+CD4-CCR7+CD45RA+ naive T cells. This TCR derives from a human donor in good health. Some libraries in this study had Jurkat cell RNA spiked in. CDR3 protein: CASSERLGVIGTDTQYF. As DNA, the CDR3 is TGTGCCAGCAGTGAACGTTTGGGGGTTATTGGCACAGATACGCAGTATTTT.